These T cell receptor beta chains were read from a single sample in a study of shared clonotypes between healthy human individuals. Produced via immunoSEQ multiplex PCR; TCRdb's table is partial and in-frame only. The sample records roughly 850,000 clones, about 96% being singletons. The specimen sequenced was naive CD8+ T cells sorted from blood. The source of these receptors is a man in his thirties or forties in good health. The CDR3 runs from the conserved cysteine through the conserved F or W. The order of the fields is clone size, V gene, D gene, J gene, CDR3 DNA, CDR3 protein. D genes are given only for firm matches. For some rows the clone size is stated as once, few or many, or as a class when expanded; others skip it.

clone size: .; V gene: TRBV30; D gene: .; J gene: TRBJ1-1; CDR3 DNA: TGTGCCTGTCCATCGGAGGGAGGCTCTGAAGCTTTCTTT; CDR3 protein: CACPSEGGSEAFF
clone size: .; V gene: TRBV30; D gene: .; J gene: TRBJ2-1; CDR3 DNA: TGTGCCTGGAGTTTGGTGTACAATGAGCAGTTCTTC; CDR3 protein: CAWSLVYNEQFF
clone size: .; V gene: TRBV19; D gene: .; J gene: TRBJ2-1; CDR3 DNA: TGTGCCAGTAGTGTTCGGCCCGGGACAAATGAGCAGTTCTTC; CDR3 protein: CASSVRPGTNEQFF
clone size: .; V gene: TRBV7-9; D gene: TRBD2; J gene: TRBJ2-1; CDR3 DNA: TGTGCCAGCAGCTTACAGACTAGCGGGAGACCGCTTTCCTACAATGAGCAGTTCTTC; CDR3 protein: CASSLQTSGRPLSYNEQFF
clone size: .; V gene: TRBV4-3; D gene: .; J gene: TRBJ2-7; CDR3 DNA: TGCGCCAGCAGCCAAGACGCCCTACTAGCCTACGAGCAGTACTTC; CDR3 protein: CASSQDALLAYEQYF
clone size: .; V gene: TRBV27; D gene: TRBD2; J gene: TRBJ2-3; CDR3 DNA: TGTGCCAGCAGTTTCCTAGCGGGGACGACATCAGATACGCAGTATTTT; CDR3 protein: CASSFLAGTTSDTQYF
clone size: .; V gene: TRBV28; D gene: TRBD2; J gene: TRBJ2-7; CDR3 DNA: TGTGCCAGCAGTTTACGACCGGGACTAGCGGATTACGAGCAGTACTTC; CDR3 protein: CASSLRPGLADYEQYF
clone size: .; V gene: TRBV27; D gene: .; J gene: TRBJ2-7; CDR3 DNA: TGTGCCAGCAAGCTCTCGGGCGCAGATCCCTACGAGCAGTACTTC; CDR3 protein: CASKLSGADPYEQYF
clone size: .; V gene: TRBV7-2; D gene: TRBD2; J gene: TRBJ2-3; CDR3 DNA: TGTGCCAGCAGCTCCCTAGCGGGAGAGGGCACAGATACGCAGTATTTT; CDR3 protein: CASSSLAGEGTDTQYF
clone size: .; V gene: TRBV15; D gene: TRBD1; J gene: TRBJ2-2; CDR3 DNA: TGTGCCACCCGCCCCTCAGGGGGCTCAAACACCGGGGAGCTGTTTTTT; CDR3 protein: CATRPSGGSNTGELFF
clone size: .; V gene: TRBV7-3; D gene: TRBD1; J gene: TRBJ2-3; CDR3 DNA: TGTGCCAGCAGCCCGGGGACAGCTAGCACAGATACGCAGTATTTT; CDR3 protein: CASSPGTASTDTQYF
clone size: .; V gene: TRBV21-1; D gene: .; J gene: TRBJ2-7; CDR3 DNA: TGTGCCAGCAGCACGTCCGGGACAGATATAATCTACGAGCAGTACTTC; CDR3 protein: CASSTSGTDIIYEQYF
clone size: .; V gene: TRBV27; D gene: .; J gene: TRBJ1-1; CDR3 DNA: TGTGCCAGCTCTCCCAAACCCGAGGGGCTTGAAGCTTTCTTT; CDR3 protein: CASSPKPEGLEAFF
clone size: .; V gene: TRBV30; D gene: .; J gene: TRBJ1-1; CDR3 DNA: TGTGCCTGGATTAGTCGGAACACTGAAGCTTTCTTT; CDR3 protein: CAWISRNTEAFF
clone size: .; V gene: TRBV25-1; D gene: TRBD2; J gene: TRBJ2-1; CDR3 DNA: TGTGCCACCCTTCCCCCCGGGACTAGCTCCTACAATGAGCAGTTCTTC; CDR3 protein: CATLPPGTSSYNEQFF
clone size: .; V gene: TRBV11-2; D gene: .; J gene: TRBJ2-6; CDR3 DNA: TGTGCCAGCAGCGCATCAAATGGGGCCAACGTCCTGACTTTC; CDR3 protein: CASSASNGANVLTF
clone size: .; V gene: TRBV11-2; D gene: TRBD2; J gene: TRBJ2-1; CDR3 DNA: TGTGCCAGCAGCTACGCACTAGCGGGAGGTTATGAGCAGTTCTTC; CDR3 protein: CASSYALAGGYEQFF
clone size: .; V gene: TRBV19; D gene: TRBD1; J gene: TRBJ1-2; CDR3 DNA: TGTGCCAGTAGCCTTGGACAGGGTCGGGATGGCTACACCTTC; CDR3 protein: CASSLGQGRDGYTF
clone size: .; V gene: TRBV30; D gene: .; J gene: TRBJ1-2; CDR3 DNA: TGTGCCTGGAGTGTCCGGGGACTTTATGAGAACTATGGCTACACCTTC; CDR3 protein: CAWSVRGLYENYGYTF
clone size: once; V gene: TRBV28; D gene: TRBD1; J gene: TRBJ2-1; CDR3 DNA: TGTGCCAGCAGTTTAAAGGGGGCGCCGTACAATGAGCAGTTCTTC; CDR3 protein: CASSLKGAPYNEQFF
clone size: .; V gene: TRBV6-4; D gene: TRBD1; J gene: TRBJ1-5; CDR3 DNA: TGTGCCAGCAGCAGGGGGCCGAATCAGCCCCAGCATTTT; CDR3 protein: CASSRGPNQPQHF
clone size: .; V gene: TRBV7-6; D gene: TRBD2; J gene: TRBJ2-1; CDR3 DNA: TGTGCCAGCAGCCGTGAGATCAGCGGGAACTACAATGAGCAGTTCTTC; CDR3 protein: CASSREISGNYNEQFF
clone size: .; V gene: TRBV28; D gene: .; J gene: TRBJ1-2; CDR3 DNA: TGTGCCAGCAGTTTAATAAGACCGGGAGACTATGGCTACACCTTC; CDR3 protein: CASSLIRPGDYGYTF
clone size: .; V gene: TRBV14; D gene: TRBD2; J gene: TRBJ2-7; CDR3 DNA: TGTGCCAGCAGCCCCACCGGGGGGGGTGAGCAGTACTTC; CDR3 protein: CASSPTGGGEQYF
clone size: once; V gene: TRBV5-1; D gene: .; J gene: TRBJ2-3; CDR3 DNA: TGCGCCAGCAGCTTCAAGCTGGGCACAGATACGCAGTATTTT; CDR3 protein: CASSFKLGTDTQYF
clone size: .; V gene: TRBV6-6; D gene: .; J gene: TRBJ2-7; CDR3 DNA: TGTGCCAGCAGTTTGGGTTTAGGGTTTTTCGAGCAGTACTTC; CDR3 protein: CASSLGLGFFEQYF
clone size: once; V gene: TRBV7-3; D gene: TRBD1; J gene: TRBJ2-1; CDR3 DNA: TGTGCCAGCAGCCCGGGACAGGTAAATGAGCAGTTCTTC; CDR3 protein: CASSPGQVNEQFF
clone size: .; V gene: TRBV19; D gene: TRBD2; J gene: TRBJ2-7; CDR3 DNA: TGTGCCAGTAGCATGGGACTAATCACCTACGAGCAGTACTTC; CDR3 protein: CASSMGLITYEQYF
clone size: .; V gene: TRBV7-9; D gene: TRBD1; J gene: TRBJ2-2; CDR3 DNA: TGTGCCAGCAGCCCCGACAGGGGTGCGAACACCGGGGAGCTGTTTTTT; CDR3 protein: CASSPDRGANTGELFF
clone size: .; V gene: TRBV28; D gene: .; J gene: TRBJ1-5; CDR3 DNA: TGTGCCAGCAGCCCCTTTTCTAGCAATCAGCCCCAGCATTTT; CDR3 protein: CASSPFSSNQPQHF
clone size: .; V gene: TRBV6-1; D gene: TRBD1; J gene: TRBJ2-3; CDR3 DNA: TGTGCCAGCAAACGGACAGGGCCCAGCACAGATACGCAGTATTTT; CDR3 protein: CASKRTGPSTDTQYF
clone size: .; V gene: TRBV7-6; D gene: .; J gene: TRBJ2-7; CDR3 DNA: TGTGCCAGCAGCCCGCTGGAGGTCAGGCGGACTGGCGAGCAGTACTTC; CDR3 protein: CASSPLEVRRTGEQYF
clone size: .; V gene: TRBV27; D gene: .; J gene: TRBJ1-1; CDR3 DNA: TGTGCCAGCCGTCTAATACAGGTGAACACTGAAGCTTTCTTT; CDR3 protein: CASRLIQVNTEAFF
clone size: few; V gene: TRBV15; D gene: .; J gene: TRBJ2-3; CDR3 DNA: TGTGCCACCAGCGGATGGGGTTCAGCGGATACGCAGTATTTT; CDR3 protein: CATSGWGSADTQYF
clone size: .; V gene: TRBV7-2; D gene: .; J gene: TRBJ1-2; CDR3 DNA: TGTGCCAGCAGCCTAGACCTTACGGGGGCCTCTTATGGCTACACCTTC; CDR3 protein: CASSLDLTGASYGYTF
clone size: .; V gene: TRBV11-3; D gene: TRBD1; J gene: TRBJ2-7; CDR3 DNA: TGTGCCAGCAGCCCAAATACAGGGGGCGGTTACGAGCAGTACTTC; CDR3 protein: CASSPNTGGGYEQYF
clone size: once; V gene: TRBV13; D gene: .; J gene: TRBJ1-2; CDR3 DNA: TGTGCCAGCAGCTTATGGGCAGAGATGTACACCTATGGCTACACCTTC; CDR3 protein: CASSLWAEMYTYGYTF
clone size: .; V gene: TRBV29-1; D gene: .; J gene: TRBJ1-1; CDR3 DNA: TGCAGCGTTGTACGTTGGGAGACCGATAACACTGAAGCTTTCTTT; CDR3 protein: CSVVRWETDNTEAFF
clone size: .; V gene: TRBV7-9; D gene: .; J gene: TRBJ1-3; CDR3 DNA: TGTGCCAGCAGCCCAAGACCAGCTAGTCAGCTTGGAAACACCATATATTTT; CDR3 protein: CASSPRPASQLGNTIYF
clone size: .; V gene: TRBV9; D gene: TRBD2; J gene: TRBJ2-3; CDR3 DNA: TGTGCCAGCAGCGGAAGCCTCGGACTAGCAGGAGAGCAAAACACAGATACGCAGTATTTT; CDR3 protein: CASSGSLGLAGEQNTDTQYF
clone size: .; V gene: TRBV2; D gene: .; J gene: TRBJ2-7; CDR3 DNA: TGTGCCAGCGAAAATAAAGGATTAGGCGAGCAGTACTTC; CDR3 protein: CASENKGLGEQYF